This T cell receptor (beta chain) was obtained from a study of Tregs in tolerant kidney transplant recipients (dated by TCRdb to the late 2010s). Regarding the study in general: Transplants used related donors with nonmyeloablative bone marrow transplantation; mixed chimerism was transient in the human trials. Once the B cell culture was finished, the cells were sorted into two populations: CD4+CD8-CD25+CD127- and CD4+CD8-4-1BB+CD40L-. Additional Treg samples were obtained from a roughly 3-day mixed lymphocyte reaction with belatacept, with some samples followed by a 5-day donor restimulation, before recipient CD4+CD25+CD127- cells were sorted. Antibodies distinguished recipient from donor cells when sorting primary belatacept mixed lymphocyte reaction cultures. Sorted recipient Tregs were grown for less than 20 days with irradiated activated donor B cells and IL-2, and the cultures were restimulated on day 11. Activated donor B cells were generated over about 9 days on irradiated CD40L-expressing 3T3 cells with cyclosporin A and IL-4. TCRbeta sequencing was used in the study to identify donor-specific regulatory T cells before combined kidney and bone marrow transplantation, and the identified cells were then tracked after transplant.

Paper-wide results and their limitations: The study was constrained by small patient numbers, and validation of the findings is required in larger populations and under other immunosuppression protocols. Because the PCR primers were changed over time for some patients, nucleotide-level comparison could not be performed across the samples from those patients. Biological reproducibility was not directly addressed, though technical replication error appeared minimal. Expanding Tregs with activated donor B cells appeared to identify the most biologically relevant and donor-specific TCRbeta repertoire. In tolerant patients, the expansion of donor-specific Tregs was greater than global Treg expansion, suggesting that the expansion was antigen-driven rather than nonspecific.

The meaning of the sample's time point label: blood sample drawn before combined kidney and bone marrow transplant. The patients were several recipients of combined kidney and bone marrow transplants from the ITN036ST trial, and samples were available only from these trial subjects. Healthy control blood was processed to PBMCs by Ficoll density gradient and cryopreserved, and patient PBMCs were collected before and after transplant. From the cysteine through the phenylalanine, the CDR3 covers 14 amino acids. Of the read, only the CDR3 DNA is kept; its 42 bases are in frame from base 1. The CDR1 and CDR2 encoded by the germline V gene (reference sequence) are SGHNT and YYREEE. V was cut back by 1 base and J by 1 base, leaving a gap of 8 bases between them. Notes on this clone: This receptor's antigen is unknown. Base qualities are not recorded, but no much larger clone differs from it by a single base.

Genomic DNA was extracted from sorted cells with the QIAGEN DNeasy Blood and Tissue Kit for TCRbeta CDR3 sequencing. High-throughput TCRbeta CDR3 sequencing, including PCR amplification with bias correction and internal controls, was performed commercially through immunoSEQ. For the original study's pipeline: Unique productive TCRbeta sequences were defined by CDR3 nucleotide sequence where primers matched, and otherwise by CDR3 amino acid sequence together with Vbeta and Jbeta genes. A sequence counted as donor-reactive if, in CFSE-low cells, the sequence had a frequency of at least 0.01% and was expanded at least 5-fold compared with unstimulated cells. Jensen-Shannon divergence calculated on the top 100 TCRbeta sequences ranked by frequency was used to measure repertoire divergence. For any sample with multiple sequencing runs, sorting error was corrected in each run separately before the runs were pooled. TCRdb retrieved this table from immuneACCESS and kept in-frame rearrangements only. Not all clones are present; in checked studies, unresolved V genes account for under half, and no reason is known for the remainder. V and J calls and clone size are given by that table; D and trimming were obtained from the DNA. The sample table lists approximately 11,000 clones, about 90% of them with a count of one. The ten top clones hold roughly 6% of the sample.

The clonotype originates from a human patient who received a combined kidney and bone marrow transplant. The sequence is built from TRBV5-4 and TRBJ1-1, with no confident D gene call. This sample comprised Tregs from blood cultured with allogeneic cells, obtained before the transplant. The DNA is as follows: TGTGCCAGCAGCTTGTTTGCCCCGAACACTGAAGCTTTCTTT. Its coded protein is CASSLFAPNTEAFF.